Each of the 31 T cell receptor beta chains below was sequenced from the same sample in a study of CD8+CD57+ T cells in acquired aplastic anemia. Template material for TCR beta VDJ and CDR3 profiling consisted of genomic DNA. Via MiXCR, TCRdb re-called the reads, giving one row per CDR3 protein. This table has under 200,000 distinct CDR3 sequences, roughly 40% appearing once. The sample taken for sequencing was sorted CD4+, CD8+, or CD8+CD57+ T cells (not recorded which) from PBMCs. Receptors originate from a human donor in good health.

The J gene is TRBJ2-6, the V gene TRBV24-1, with D unresolved. The germline V and J ends were trimmed by 7 bases and 0 bases, with 15 bases remaining between them. Germline CDR1 KGHDR, CDR2 SFDVKD. The CDR3 is 17 residues long. The CDR3 protein is CATSGPMAYSGANVLTF. In DNA, the CDR3 is TGTGCCACCAGCGGCCCAATGGCTTACTCTGGGGCCAACGTCCTGACTTTC.

Notes on this clonotype: A much larger clone is a single base away; this may be a read error. The CDR3 DNA reads TGCAGTGCTAGGGGTCCGGGGCAGCCCCAGTATTTT. Translation gives CSARGPGQPQYF. The chain combines TRBV20-1 with TRBJ1-5; D could derive from TRBD1 or TRBD2 (5 bases each). The DNA end is more similar to TRBJ2-3, so the J call may be wrong. This CDR3 comprises 12 residues. The germline gives CDR1 DFQATT, CDR2 SNEGSKA (reference sequence).

This clonotype occurred many times. V is TRBV5-8 and J is TRBJ1-1, with D unresolved. Germline CDR1 and CDR2: SGHTS and YDEGEE. V lost 4 bases to trimming and J lost 11 bases, with 9 bases between them. The CDR3 totals 10 residues. The CDR3 loop reads CASSHIIAFF. CDR3 coding DNA: TGTGCCAGCAGCCATATAATCGCTTTCTTT.

This rearrangement joins TRBV13 to TRBJ2-7, with 12 bases identical to TRBD2. Germline assignment: CDR1 PRHDT and CDR2 FYEKMQ (reference sequence). The CDR3 extends over 18 amino acids. The V segment lost 0 bases and the J segment 0 bases; nucleotides outside the gene matches: 6. In DNA, the CDR3 is TGTGCCAGCAGCTTAGGGACTAGCGGGGGCCGAAGCTCCTACGAGCAGTACTTC. This sequence encodes CASSLGTSGGRSSYEQYF. The full variable domain, with the rest looked up from reference TRBV13 and TRBJ2-7, is AAGVIQSPRHLIKEKRETATLKCYPIPRHDTVYWYQQGPGQDPQFLISFYEKMQSDKGSIPDRFSAQQFSDYHSELNMSSLELGDSALYFCASSLGTSGGRSSYEQYFGPGTRLTVT.

A word on this clonotype: Germline is not matched at one junction end, which may reflect a read error. V is TRBV5-6 and J is TRBJ2-7, with unresolved D. The CDR3 loop spans 12 amino acids. Germline assignment: CDR1 SGHDT and CDR2 YYEEEE. CDR3 sequence (DNA): TGCGCCAGCAGCTTGGGTCCCTCTGAGCAGTACTTC. It encodes CASSLGPSEQYF.

The chain uses TRBV28 and TRBJ2-7; 13 nucleotides agree with TRBD2. The V and J ends lost 1 base and 6 bases, in that order; junction bases with no gene match: 6. Germline CDR1 reads MDHEN; CDR2 reads SYDVKM. The CDR3 has 16 amino acids. The CDR3 sequence: CASSLYGLAGVGEQYF. Here the CDR3 DNA reads TGTGCCAGCAGTTTATACGGACTAGCGGGAGTCGGCGAGCAGTACTTC.

This rearrangement joins TRBV29-1 to TRBJ2-1; D could derive from TRBD1 or TRBD2 (6 bases each). There are 16 residues in the CDR3. Trimming stripped 4 bases from V and 8 bases from J, with 24 bases between. From germline, CDR1 is SQVTM and CDR2 ANQGSEA. The CDR3 DNA reads TGCAGCGTTGTTAGCTTATCACCGGGGGCGCGGGATGAGCAGTTCTTC. As protein: CSVVSLSPGARDEQFF.

CDR3 amino acids: CASSIVRREDYGYTF. The CDR3 DNA reads TGTGCCAGTAGTATAGTTCGCAGGGAAGACTATGGCTACACCTTC. The genes are TRBV19 and TRBJ1-2, with D possibly matching TRBD1 (5 bases). CDR1 is LNHDA, CDR2 SQIVND, per germline (reference sequence). V lost 1 base, J lost 3 bases, and 12 bases lay in between. CDR3 size: 15 residues.

This clonotype was detected many times. The gene calls are TRBV5-6 and TRBJ2-7; 9 nucleotides agree with TRBD1. Germline V gene data show CDR1 as SGHDT and CDR2 as YYEEEE. With V trimmed by 4 bases and J by 2 bases, 7 bases remained unmatched. This CDR3 spans 15 amino acids. The CDR3 nucleotides are TGTGCCAGCAGCCTGTCCGGGACAGGGACCTACGAGCAGTACTTC. Amino acids: CASSLSGTGTYEQYF.

The chain combines TRBV6-5 with TRBJ1-4; D not certain. Trimming shortened V by 11 bases and J by 4 bases, and 11 bases separated the two germline ends. The CDR3 is 12 residues long. The germline gives CDR1 MNHEY, CDR2 SVGAGI. CDR3 sequence: CAAPRINEKLFF. The CDR3 DNA is TGTGCCGCGCCCCGTATTAATGAAAAACTGTTTTTT.

This clonotype was counted at least ten times. This sequence joins TRBV20-1 and TRBJ2-7, with 13 bases matching TRBD2. V lost 5 bases to trimming and J lost 2 bases; unmatched junction nucleotides: 3. The CDR3 extends over 14 amino acids. Germline values: CDR1 DFQATT, CDR2 SNEGSKA (reference sequence). This chain's CDR3 is CSAGGTSGAYEQYF. Here the CDR3 DNA reads TGCAGTGCTGGCGGGACTAGCGGGGCCTACGAGCAGTACTTC.

In regard to this clonotype: A read error may be the cause here, since a much bigger clone is one base away. The chain has TRBV10-3 and TRBJ2-1; 10 bases line up with TRBD2. Germline CDR1 and CDR2: ENHRY and SYGVKD. This CDR3 has 19 residues. CDR3 sequence: CAITPRTSGKVSSYDEQFF. The CDR3 DNA is TGTGCCATCACCCCCCGGACTAGCGGAAAAGTGAGCTCCTACGATGAGCAGTTCTTC.

This clonotype was seen only once. This chain uses TRBV4-1 with TRBJ2-7, with D hard to call. The CDR3 is made up of 13 amino acids. V lost 0 bases to trimming and J lost 6 bases, with 9 bases between them. CDR1 is MGHRA and CDR2 is YSYEKL in the germline V gene. The CDR3 nucleotides are TGCGCCAGCAGCCAAGAAGGGTACCTCGAGCAGTACTTC. Translated: CASSQEGYLEQYF.

This clonotype was seen ten or more times. This chain uses TRBV20-1 with TRBJ2-3; 14 nucleotides match TRBD2. The V and J ends lost 6 bases and 5 bases, in that order; junction bases with no gene match: 4. Germline CDR1 is DFQATT and CDR2 is SNEGSKA (reference sequence). The CDR3 consists of 14 residues. In DNA, the CDR3 is TGCAGTGCCGCGGGACTAGCGGGAGTAGATACGCAGTATTTT. Its translation is CSAAGLAGVDTQYF.

The chain uses TRBV11-2 and TRBJ1-6; 8 positions match TRBD1. V dropped 5 bases and J dropped 7; count of bases not matched to a gene: 7. CDR3 length: 15 residues. CDR1 and CDR2 (germline): SGHAT, FQNNGV. This CDR3 reads CASSPRTGYNSPLHF. CDR3 coding DNA: TGTGCCAGCAGCCCACGGACAGGGTACAATTCACCCCTCCACTTT.

This clonotype turned up a few times. This chain links TRBV19 with TRBJ2-1; D might be TRBD2 (6 bases). CDR3 length: 19 amino acids. V was shortened by 0 bases and J by 0 bases, with 18 bases between the two germline ends. Germline lookup yields CDR1 LNHDA and CDR2 SQIVND (reference sequence). CDR3 amino acids: CASSIDLGGPGYSYNEQFF. As DNA, the CDR3 is TGTGCCAGTAGTATAGATCTGGGAGGTCCTGGTTACTCCTACAATGAGCAGTTCTTC.

The chain employs TRBV24-1 and TRBJ2-7; D gene unclear. CDR1 is KGHDR and CDR2 is SFDVKD in the germline V gene. There are 10 residues in the CDR3. V gave up 12 bases and J gave up 5 bases, with 10 bases separating them. The CDR3 DNA sequence: TGTGCCTCGACAATCCACGAGCAGTACTTC. Amino acids: CASTIHEQYF.

The chain combines TRBV24-1 with TRBJ1-1; TRBD1 matches 8 bases. CDR1 and CDR2 (germline): KGHDR, SFDVKD. V lost 2 bases, J lost 5 bases, and 9 bases stayed unmatched. This CDR3 contains 16 residues. For the CDR3, the DNA is TGTGCCACCAGTGATTCCCAGGGGGCAAAGGGAACTGAAGCTTTCTTT. Amino acids: CATSDSQGAKGTEAFF.

With regard to this clonotype: A read error may explain this, as a much larger clone is one base away. The chain is built from TRBV4-2 and TRBJ2-7; TRBD2 might be the D (7 bases). CDR1 is LGHNA and CDR2 is YNFKEQ in the germline V gene. The CDR3 covers 15 residues. V was cut by 1 base and J by 4 bases, with 14 bases left in between. This CDR3 reads CASSQASGGDYEQYF. The DNA for the CDR3 is TGTGCCAGCAGCCAAGCTTCGGGGGGCGATTACGAGCAGTACTTC.

This clonotype came up many times. V is TRBV6-6 and J is TRBJ2-7; D is possibly TRBD1 (5 bases). This CDR3 has 15 amino acids. CDR1 and CDR2 (germline): MNHNY, SVGAGI (reference sequence). Trimming left V 0 bases short and J 3 bases short, with 12 bases between. The CDR3 is CASSYSRQPIYEQYF. CDR3 coding DNA: TGTGCCAGCAGTTACTCGAGACAGCCTATCTACGAGCAGTACTTC.

As concerns this clonotype: The junction departs from germline at one end; a sequencing error may be responsible. V gene TRBV2 combines with J gene TRBJ1-4, with TRBD1 matching over 8 bases. The CDR3 runs 15 residues. Germline V gene data show CDR1 as SNHLY and CDR2 as FYNNEI. Written as DNA, the CDR3 is TGTGCCAGCACCCAAGGACAGGGACGTAATGAAGAACTGTTTTTT. Translation: CASTQGQGRNEELFF.

There are many counts of this clonotype. The chain joins TRBV25-1 to TRBJ2-3, with 10 bases fitting TRBD2. This CDR3 has 17 amino acids. Losses at the gene ends were 8 bases for V and 0 bases for J; bases not matched to a gene: 11. CDR1 is MGHDK, CDR2 SYGVNS, per germline. This CDR3 reads CASSPPSGRGSTDTQYF. The CDR3, as DNA: TGTGCCAGCTCACCCCCGAGCGGGAGGGGCAGCACAGATACGCAGTATTTT. Full variable domain (missing parts from reference TRBV25-1 and TRBJ2-3): EADIYQTPRYLVIGTGKKITLECSQTMGHDKMYWYQQDPGMELHLIHYSYGVNSTEKGDLSSESTVSRIRTEHFPLTLESARPSHTSQYLCASSPPSGRGSTDTQYFGPGTRLTVL.

In its sample, this clonotype was seen many times. This chain links TRBV10-3 with TRBJ2-3; 8 nucleotides match TRBD1. The CDR3 runs to 15 residues. Germline assignment: CDR1 ENHRY and CDR2 SYGVKD. The V segment lost 4 bases and the J segment 3 bases; nucleotides outside the gene matches: 6. The CDR3 nucleotides are TGTGCCATCAGTGGAGGTCAGGGGGCGACAGATACGCAGTATTTT. This codes for CAISGGQGATDTQYF.

There are many counts of this clonotype. The gene calls are TRBV10-3 and TRBJ2-7; TRBD1 matches at 10 bases. With 7 bases clipped from V and 5 bases from J, the junction kept 8 bases outside the gene matches. Germline V gene lookup returns CDR1 ENHRY and CDR2 SYGVKD. There are 14 residues in the CDR3. This CDR3 is CAITPGQGFNEQYF. The DNA of the CDR3 is TGTGCCATCACCCCGGGACAGGGGTTCAACGAGCAGTACTTC.

Many counts were recorded for this clonotype. J is TRBJ2-1 and V is TRBV11-1; unclear D gene. Germline V gene data show CDR1 as SGHAT and CDR2 as FQDESV (reference sequence). The CDR3 contains 12 residues. Trimming left V 5 bases short and J 8 bases short, with 10 bases between. CDR3 sequence reads: CASSAGPDEQFF. As DNA, the CDR3 is TGTGCCAGCAGCGCAGGTCCAGATGAGCAGTTCTTC.

Sample share makes this clonotype medium-sized. The gene calls are TRBV15 and TRBJ1-1, with 10 bases lining up with TRBD1. Germline V lookup: CDR1 LNHNV, CDR2 YYDKDF (reference sequence). V shed 8 bases, J shed 5 bases, and the junction held 14 bases outside the gene matches. The CDR3 consists of 16 residues. CDR3 bases: TGTGCCACCGGATCCACGCGGACAGGGGGGCGAACTGAAGCTTTCTTT. This translates into CATGSTRTGGRTEAFF.

The genes are TRBV2 and TRBJ2-3, with D possibly being TRBD1 (6 bases). The germline CDR1 and CDR2 sequences are SNHLY and FYNNEI. The CDR3 contains 16 residues. Trimming cost V 6 bases and J 3 bases, with 19 bases left between them. CDR3 DNA: TGTGCCAGCAGCGACGACAGGAGACTCCCGACAGATACGCAGTATTTT. Protein product: CASSDDRRLPTDTQYF.

The genes are TRBV20-1 and TRBJ2-1, with D uncertain. V shed 2 bases and J shed 8 bases, with 7 bases lying between them. CDR1 is DFQATT and CDR2 is SNEGSKA in the germline V gene (reference sequence). This CDR3 is built from 11 residues. CDR3 protein: CSARPWDEQFF. The CDR3 nucleotides are TGCAGTGCTAGACCCTGGGATGAGCAGTTCTTC.

The rearrangement uses TRBV20-1 and TRBJ2-7; D perhaps matches TRBD1 (5 bases). This CDR3 comprises 15 residues. Germline CDR1 DFQATT, CDR2 SNEGSKA (reference sequence). Deletions cut 6 bases from V and 4 bases from J, with 22 bases between. CDR3 in DNA: TGCAGTGCCAGCAGGGTTATGACAGCAAGTTACGAGCAGTACTTC. Translation gives CSASRVMTASYEQYF.

The chain recombines TRBV19 with TRBJ1-2, with D hard to call. The length of the CDR3 is 13 residues. Trimming left V 3 bases short and J 7 bases short, with 12 bases between. Germline V CDR1 and CDR2: LNHDA, SQIVND (reference sequence). CDR3 nucleotides: TGTGCCAGTAGTATCCCACCAGGAGGTGGCTACACCTTC. Its translation: CASSIPPGGGYTF.

In its sample, this clonotype was seen a few times. Being one base from a much bigger clone, this may be a read error. The chain employs TRBV7-9 and TRBJ1-2, with a weak D call TRBD1 (6 bases). CDR3 length: 12 residues. Germline assignment: CDR1 SEHNR and CDR2 FQNEAQ (reference sequence). Trimming removed 6 bases at V and 10 bases at J, with 15 bases between. The CDR3 sequence is CASRRLDSVYTF. DNA of the CDR3: TGTGCCAGCAGGAGACTGGACAGCGTCTACACCTTC.